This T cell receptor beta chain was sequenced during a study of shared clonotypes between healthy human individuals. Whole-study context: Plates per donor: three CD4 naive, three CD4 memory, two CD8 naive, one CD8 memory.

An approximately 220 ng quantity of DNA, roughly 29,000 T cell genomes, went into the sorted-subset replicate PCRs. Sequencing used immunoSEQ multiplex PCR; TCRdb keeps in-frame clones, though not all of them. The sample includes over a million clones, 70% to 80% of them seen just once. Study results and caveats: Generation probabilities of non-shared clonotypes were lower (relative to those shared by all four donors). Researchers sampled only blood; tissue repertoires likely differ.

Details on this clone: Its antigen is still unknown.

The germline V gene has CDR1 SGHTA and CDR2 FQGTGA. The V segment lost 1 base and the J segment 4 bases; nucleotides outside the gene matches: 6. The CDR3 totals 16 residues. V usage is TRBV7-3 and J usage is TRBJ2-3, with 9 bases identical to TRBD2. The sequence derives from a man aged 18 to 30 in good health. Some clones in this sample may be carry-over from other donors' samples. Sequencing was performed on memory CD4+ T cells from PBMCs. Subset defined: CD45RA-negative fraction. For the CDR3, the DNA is TGTGCCAGCAGCTTAATGGCTAGCGGGACGTCAGATACGCAGTATTTT. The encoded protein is CASSLMASGTSDTQYF.